One sample yielded the 27 T cell receptor beta chains listed below, sequenced in a study of memory CD4+ T cells and cytomegalovirus serostatus. Sequencing used immunoSEQ multiplex PCR; TCRdb keeps in-frame clones, though not all of them. The repertoire consists of about 57,000 clones, with 70% to 80% occurring once and the leading ten covering approximately 0.8%. The sort gate was single viable CD3+CD4+CD8-CD45RO+ cells for memory CD4+ T cells. The sequencing input was memory CD4+ T cells from blood. The source of these receptors is an adult in good health and CMV-seronegative.

The chain joins TRBV29-1 to TRBJ2-1; tentatively, D is TRBD1 or TRBD2 (5 bases each). V lost 7 bases and J lost 6, with 10 bases in between. Germline CDR1 SQVTM, CDR2 ANQGSEA. The CDR3 is 11 amino acids. This chain's CDR3 is CSASRGNEQFF. In DNA form, the CDR3 reads TGCAGCGCCTCGAGGGGCAATGAGCAGTTCTTC.

In this sample, this clone turned up once. This chain uses TRBV5-1 with TRBJ2-7, with D perhaps matching TRBD1 (5 bases). CDR3 length equals 16 residues. Trimming cost V 0 bases and J 7 bases, with 20 bases left between them. Germline CDR1 and CDR2: SGHRS and YFSETQ. CDR3: CASSLEGVRGIREQYF. CDR3 DNA sequence: TGCGCCAGCAGCTTGGAAGGGGTGAGAGGAATTCGGGAGCAGTACTTC.

The chain combines TRBV4-1 with TRBJ1-2, with a weak D call TRBD1 (6 bases). The V end was cut by 0 bases, the J end by 0 bases, with 14 bases between. Germline V gene data show CDR1 as MGHRA and CDR2 as YSYEKL. The CDR3 runs 17 residues. CDR3 in amino acids: CASSQDWGQGTNYGYTF. The CDR3 nucleotides are TGCGCCAGCAGCCAAGACTGGGGGCAGGGAACTAACTATGGCTACACCTTC.

This chain joins TRBV27 and TRBJ1-2, with D perhaps TRBD1 (5 bases). Germline CDR1 MNHEY, CDR2 SMNVEV (reference sequence). This CDR3 spans 15 amino acids. The V end was cut by 7 bases, the J end by 3 bases, with 18 bases between. The CDR3 coding sequence is TGTGCCAGCAACACAGGAGGACAAGGGGACTATGGCTACACCTTC. This sequence encodes CASNTGGQGDYGYTF.

The chain uses TRBV7-2 and TRBJ2-3; a weak D match, TRBD2 (7 bases). Germline-derived CDR1 and CDR2 are SGHTA and FQGNSA. V was clipped by 3 bases and J by 0 bases, with 13 bases between them. CDR3 length: 16 amino acids. CDR3 protein: CASSLRGGASTDTQYF. The CDR3 bases are TGTGCCAGCAGCTTGAGGGGGGGGGCTAGCACAGATACGCAGTATTTT.

The chain uses TRBV19 and TRBJ1-3, with no clear D. The CDR3 contains 15 residues. Germline-derived CDR1 and CDR2 are LNHDA and SQIVND (reference sequence). V shed 5 bases and J shed 7 bases, with 18 bases lying between them. CDR3 in amino acids: CASSPTAGGKNTIYF. In DNA, the CDR3 is TGTGCCAGTAGTCCAACCGCGGGTGGGAAGAACACCATATATTTT.

This clone has just a few counts. The chain has TRBV30 and TRBJ1-1; perhaps TRBD1 as D (5 bases). CDR1 is GTSNPN and CDR2 is SVGIG in the germline V gene (reference sequence). This CDR3 is 11 amino acids long. V lost 1 base to trimming and J lost 7 bases, with 7 bases between them. CDR3 protein: CAWSARGEAFF. CDR3 nucleotide sequence: TGTGCCTGGAGTGCAAGGGGTGAAGCTTTCTTT.

The CDR3 reads CASGTGTTYEQYF. CDR3 sequence (DNA): TGTGCCAGCGGGACAGGAACTACCTACGAGCAGTACTTC. V usage is TRBV6-6 and J usage is TRBJ2-7, with TRBD1 matching over 8 bases. The CDR3 extends over 13 amino acids. CDR1 and CDR2 (germline): MNHNY, SVGAGI (reference sequence). The V gene end was trimmed by 8 bases and the J gene end by 2 bases; junction bases not matched to a gene: 5.

The rearrangement joins TRBV25-1 to TRBJ1-2; no firm D call. There are 14 residues in the CDR3. Trimming pared 1 base from V and 4 bases from J, leaving 10 bases between. CDR1 and CDR2 from the germline V gene are MGHDK and SYGVNS. The CDR3: CASSESPSIYGYTF. DNA of the CDR3: TGTGCCAGCAGTGAATCCCCTTCTATCTATGGCTACACCTTC.

This clone has only a few counts. V gene TRBV30 combines with J gene TRBJ1-1; a weak D match, TRBD1 (5 bases). V was pared by 1 base and J by 4 bases, with 7 bases between. The CDR3 spans 12 residues. Germline V gene lookup returns CDR1 GTSNPN and CDR2 SVGIG (reference sequence). The CDR3 sequence: CAWSGGRTEAFF. Written as DNA, the CDR3 is TGTGCCTGGAGTGGGGGACGCACTGAAGCTTTCTTT.

The chain combines TRBV5-1 with TRBJ2-3; 8 nucleotides agree with TRBD1. Germline assignment: CDR1 SGHRS and CDR2 YFSETQ. Trimming at V came to 4 bases and at J to 0 bases, leaving 16 bases not matched to a gene. This CDR3 contains 19 residues. The chain's CDR3 is CASSKEPPGQAISTDTQYF. Written as DNA, the CDR3 is TGCGCCAGCAGCAAGGAACCTCCGGGACAGGCCATTAGCACAGATACGCAGTATTTT.

This chain uses TRBV11-3 with TRBJ2-3, with 8 nucleotides matching TRBD1. Germline V gene data show CDR1 as SGHNT and CDR2 as YENEEA. The J segment lost 2 bases and the V segment lost 4 bases, leaving 5 bases of the junction unmatched. CDR3 length: 15 residues. CDR3 bases: TGTGCCAGCAGCTCAGGGGGCGCCCCCACAGATACGCAGTATTTT. This gives the protein CASSSGGAPTDTQYF.

The chain recombines TRBV10-3 with TRBJ1-2; 10 positions match TRBD1. Germline V gene lookup returns CDR1 ENHRY and CDR2 SYGVKD. The CDR3 length is 13 residues. Trimming took 10 bases from V and 4 from J; bases not matched to a gene: 6. The CDR3 DNA sequence: TGTGCCACCTGGACAGGGGGATCCTATGGCTACACCTTC. Its translation is CATWTGGSYGYTF.

The gene calls are TRBV9 and TRBJ1-1, with D unclear. V dropped 3 bases and J dropped 4 bases, with 7 bases sitting between them. Per germline, CDR1 SGDLS and CDR2 YYNGEE. The CDR3 extends over 12 amino acids. The chain's CDR3 is CASSAFSTEAFF. CDR3 in DNA: TGTGCCAGCAGCGCCTTCAGCACTGAAGCTTTCTTT.

This clone showed up just once. The chain uses TRBV7-2 and TRBJ1-1; maybe TRBD1 (5 bases). The CDR3 is 14 residues long. V lost 3 bases and J lost 4, with 12 bases in between. From germline, CDR1 is SGHTA and CDR2 FQGNSA. The CDR3 bases are TGTGCCAGCAGCTTGGAGACCGGGGGCACTGAAGCTTTCTTT. It specifies CASSLETGGTEAFF.

V usage is TRBV10-3 and J usage is TRBJ2-1; no clear D gene. Germline CDR1 and CDR2: ENHRY and SYGVKD. The CDR3 extends over 13 amino acids. V shed 5 bases and J shed 5 bases, with 10 bases lying between them. The CDR3 nucleotides read TGTGCCATCAGTAGCGTAGGCAACAATGAGCAGTTCTTC. It translates to CAISSVGNNEQFF.

The rearrangement uses TRBV5-1 and TRBJ2-7; no reliable D call. This CDR3 has 14 residues. Between the trimmed V and J ends, which lost 6 bases and 4 bases, there was a span of 17 bases. From germline, CDR1 is SGHRS and CDR2 YFSETQ. The CDR3 protein is CASTSDGIGYEQYF. The CDR3 coding sequence is TGCGCCAGCACCTCAGATGGGATCGGGTACGAGCAGTACTTC.

V usage is TRBV7-3 and J usage is TRBJ2-3; D is undetermined. The CDR3 totals 15 residues. The V gene lost 1 base and the J gene lost 5 bases, with 13 bases spanning the gap. Germline V gives CDR1 SGHTA, CDR2 FQGTGA. CDR3 DNA: TGTGCCAGCAGCTTAAGGCAGGCGATCGGAGATACGCAGTATTTT. It codes for CASSLRQAIGDTQYF.

The chain links TRBV19 to TRBJ2-2, with D possibly matching TRBD1 (5 bases). CDR1 and CDR2 (germline): LNHDA, SQIVND (reference sequence). The CDR3 runs to 12 residues. V lost 7 bases to trimming and J lost 15 bases, with 18 bases between them. CDR3 nucleotides: TGTGCCAGTACCCAGGCCCTAGGGGTGGTGTTTTTT. Its protein product is CASTQALGVVFF.

The V gene is TRBV9, the J gene TRBJ1-6; 8 bases match TRBD1. The germline CDR1 and CDR2 sequences are SGDLS and YYNGEE. The CDR3 covers 16 residues. With V trimmed by 4 bases and J by 7 bases, 10 bases remained unmatched. CDR3 in amino acids: CASSRSWGQDNSPLHF. As DNA, the CDR3 is TGTGCCAGCAGCCGGTCCTGGGGACAGGACAATTCACCCCTCCACTTT. The whole variable domain, filled in from reference TRBV9 and TRBJ1-6, reads DSGVTQTPKHLITATGQRVTLRCSPRSGDLSVYWYQQSLDQGLQFLIQYYNGEERAKGNILERFSAQQFPDLHSELNLSSLELGDSALYFCASSRSWGQDNSPLHFGNGTRLTVT.

This chain uses TRBV28 with TRBJ2-1; 10 bases line up with TRBD2. The CDR3 has 15 residues. Germline CDR1 MDHEN, CDR2 SYDVKM. Trimming removed 7 bases from V and 5 bases from J; junction bases left unmatched: 8. CDR3 region: CASTIRTSGNNEQFF. The DNA for the CDR3 is TGTGCCAGCACTATACGGACTAGCGGTAACAATGAGCAGTTCTTC.

DNA of the CDR3: TGCGCCAGCAGCACCGGGACTAGCTTGGAGACCCAGTACTTC. As protein: CASSTGTSLETQYF. This chain connects TRBV5-1 to TRBJ2-5; 9 bases agree with TRBD2. Per the germline V gene, CDR1 is SGHRS and CDR2 is YFSETQ. CDR3 length: 14 amino acids. Germline trimming cut 4 bases from V and 5 bases from J; bases unmatched to any gene: 6.

The chain joins TRBV10-3 to TRBJ2-7, with a possible D match to TRBD2 (5 bases). The CDR3 runs 18 residues. Trimming shortened V by 0 bases and J by 4 bases, and 22 bases separated the two germline ends. Germline CDR1 ENHRY, CDR2 SYGVKD. CDR3 nucleotides: TGTGCCATCAGTGAGTCGGTTATAACTAGTCGGTCCCCTTACGAGCAGTACTTC. This sequence encodes CAISESVITSRSPYEQYF.

The V call is TRBV14, the J call TRBJ2-1; TRBD2 agrees at 7 bases. Germline loops: CDR1 SGHDN, CDR2 FVKESK. The CDR3 is 16 amino acids. V trimming: 6 bases; J trimming: 5 bases; junction bases outside the gene matches: 13. CDR3 nucleotides: TGTGCCAGCAGGCCCTGGGAGGGTCAGGGCCACAATGAGCAGTTCTTC. Amino acids: CASRPWEGQGHNEQFF. The full variable domain, with the rest looked up from reference TRBV14 and TRBJ2-1, is EAGVTQFPSHSVIEKGQTVTLRCDPISGHDNLYWYRRVMGKEIKFLLHFVKESKQDESGMPNNRFLAERTGGTYSTLKVQPAELEDSGVYFCASRPWEGQGHNEQFFGPGTRLTVL.

This chain joins TRBV7-3 and TRBJ2-3, with TRBD1 matching over 9 bases. Germline CDR1 SGHTA, CDR2 FQGTGA. V gave up 3 bases and J gave up 4 bases; unmatched junction bases: 5. There are 15 residues in the CDR3. The CDR3 DNA reads as TGTGCCAGCAGCTTTGGAACAGGGGGCGCAGATACGCAGTATTTT. As protein: CASSFGTGGADTQYF.

The rearrangement uses TRBV19 and TRBJ1-2; perhaps TRBD1 as D (6 bases). The CDR3 spans 13 residues. V shed 4 bases and J shed 7 bases, with 13 bases lying between them. Germline assignment: CDR1 LNHDA and CDR2 SQIVND (reference sequence). CDR3 nucleotides: TGTGCCAGTAGTACAGGGGAAAAGCGTGGCTACACCTTC. Amino acid sequence: CASSTGEKRGYTF.

The gene calls are TRBV28 and TRBJ1-1; TRBD1 is a possible D gene (5 bases). V lost 4 bases, J lost 10 bases, and 13 bases lay in between. Germline V gene sequence: CDR1 MDHEN, CDR2 SYDVKM. The CDR3 contains 12 residues. Here the CDR3 DNA reads TGTGCCAGCAGTTCCCCGGGGGGAGCAGCTTTCTTT. This encodes CASSSPGGAAFF.